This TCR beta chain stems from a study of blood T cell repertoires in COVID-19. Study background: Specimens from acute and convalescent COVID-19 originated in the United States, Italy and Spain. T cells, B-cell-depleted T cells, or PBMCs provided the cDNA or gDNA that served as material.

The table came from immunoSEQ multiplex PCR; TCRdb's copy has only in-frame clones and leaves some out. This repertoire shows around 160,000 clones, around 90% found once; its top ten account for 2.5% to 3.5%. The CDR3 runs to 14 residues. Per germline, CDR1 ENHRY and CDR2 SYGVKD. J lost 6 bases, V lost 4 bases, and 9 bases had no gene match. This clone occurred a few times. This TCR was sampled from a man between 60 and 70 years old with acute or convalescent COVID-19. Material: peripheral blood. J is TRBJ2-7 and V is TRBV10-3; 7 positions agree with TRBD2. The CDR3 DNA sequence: TGTGCCATCAGTGTTGGGACGGGAGGAGCCGAGCAGTACTTC. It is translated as CAISVGTGGAEQYF.